Reported below is one T cell receptor (beta chain). Its antigen remains unknown. The junction departs from the called germline gene at one end, perhaps through a read error. This specimen belongs to a study of shared clonotypes between healthy human individuals. Germline loops: CDR1 MNHNY, CDR2 SVGAGI (reference sequence). This CDR3 has 12 amino acids. General study results and limits: Clonotype sharing among donors likely depends on sequencing depth.

The authors split each subset's genomic DNA evenly across several immunoSEQ plates. Per the study methods: ImmunoSEQ only sent back junction sequences with no quality scores, so filtering was done differently. TCRdb keeps only in-frame clones here, not all; method: immunoSEQ multiplex PCR. D and trimming were read from the DNA, whereas the V and J calls and clone size are those reported in that table. The sample shows roughly 2.2 million clones, approximately 90% of them seen only once. This TCR derives from a man younger than 35 in good health. Some clones in this sample may be carry-over from other donors' samples. The sequenced sample was naive CD4+ T cells from PBMCs. Subset noted: CD45RA+ positively selected. The chain recombines TRBV6-6 with TRBJ2-7, with TRBD1 matching over 9 bases. This CDR3 reads CASSYSGTGSDF. The CDR3 bases are TGTGCCAGCAGTTACTCTGGGACAGGGAGCGACTTC.